The clone carrying this TCR beta chain was seen many times. What it binds is unknown. This record comes from a study of T cell repertoires in cytomegalovirus infection. Study-level information: Indicated by public TCR beta signatures were CMV infection and matching HLA type.

Broader study findings: It was HLA-C-restricted CMV-specific TCR beta clonotypes that dominated the response ex vivo. Pooled public TCR beta family frequency picked out CMV carriers with the relevant HLA.

The germline gives CDR1 MDHEN, CDR2 SYDVKM. The V and J ends lost 2 bases and 6 bases, in that order; junction bases with no gene match: 12. The CDR3 loop spans 17 amino acids. TCRdb reprocessed the reads via MiXCR and lists one record per CDR3 protein. The sample has about 98,000 distinct CDR3 sequences; approximately 16% are singletons. Sequencing was done on a sample of PBMCs. The sequence derives from a human donor in good health (CMV status not recorded). Some clones in this sample may be carry-over from other donors' samples. This chain links TRBV28 with TRBJ1-5; 8 bases align to TRBD1. Here the CDR3 reads CASSLIGTGIRAQPQHF. The CDR3 DNA reads as TGTGCCAGCAGTTTAATTGGGACAGGAATAAGGGCTCAGCCCCAGCATTTT. Combining the CDR3 with reference TRBV28 and TRBJ1-5 gives the whole variable domain DVKVTQSSRYLVKRTGEKVFLECVQDMDHENMFWYRQDPGLGLRLIYFSYDVKMKEKGDIPEGYSVSREKKERFSLILESASTNQTSMYLCASSLIGTGIRAQPQHFGDGTRLSIL.